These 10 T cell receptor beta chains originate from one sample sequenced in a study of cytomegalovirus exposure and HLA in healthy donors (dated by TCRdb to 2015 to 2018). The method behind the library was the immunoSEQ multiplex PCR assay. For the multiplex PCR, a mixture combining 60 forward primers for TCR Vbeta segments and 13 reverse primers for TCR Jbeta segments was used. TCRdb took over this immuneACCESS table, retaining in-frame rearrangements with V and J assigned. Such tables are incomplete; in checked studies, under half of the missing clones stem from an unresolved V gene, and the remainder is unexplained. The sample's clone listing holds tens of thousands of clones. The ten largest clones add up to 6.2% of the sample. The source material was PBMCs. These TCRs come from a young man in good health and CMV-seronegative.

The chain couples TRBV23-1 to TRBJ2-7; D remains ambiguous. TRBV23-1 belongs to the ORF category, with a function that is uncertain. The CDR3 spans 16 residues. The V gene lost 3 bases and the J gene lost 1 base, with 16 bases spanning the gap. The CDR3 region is CASSQPIEARSYEQYF. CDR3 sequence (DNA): TGCGCCAGCAGTCAGCCTATCGAAGCGAGGTCCTACGAGCAGTACTTC.

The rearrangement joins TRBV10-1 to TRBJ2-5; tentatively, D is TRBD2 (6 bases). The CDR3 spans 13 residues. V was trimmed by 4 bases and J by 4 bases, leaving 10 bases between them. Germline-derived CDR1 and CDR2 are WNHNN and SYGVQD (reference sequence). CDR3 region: CASSVGRIETQYF. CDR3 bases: TGCGCCAGCAGTGTCGGGAGAATAGAGACCCAGTACTTC.

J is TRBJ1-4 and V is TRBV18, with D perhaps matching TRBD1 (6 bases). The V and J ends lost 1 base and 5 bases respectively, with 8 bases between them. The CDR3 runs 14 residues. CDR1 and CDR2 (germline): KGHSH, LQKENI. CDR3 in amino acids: CASSPRQENEKLFF. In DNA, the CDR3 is TGTGCCAGCTCACCACGACAGGAGAATGAAAAACTGTTTTTT.

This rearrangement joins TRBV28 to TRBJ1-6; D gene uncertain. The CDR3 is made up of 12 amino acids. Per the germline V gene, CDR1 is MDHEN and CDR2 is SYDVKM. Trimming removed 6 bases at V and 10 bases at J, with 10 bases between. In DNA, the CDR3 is TGTGCCAGCAGGCAGCAGGTATCACCCCTCCACTTT. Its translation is CASRQQVSPLHF.

The DNA for the CDR3 is TGTGCCAGCAGCTTCGGCAGGTTGAGCTACGAGCAGTACTTC. It translates to CASSFGRLSYEQYF. The chain joins TRBV5-8 to TRBJ2-7, with no clear D. There are 14 residues in the CDR3. From germline, CDR1 is SGHTS and CDR2 YDEGEE. Trimming shortened V by 2 bases and J by 3 bases, and 12 bases separated the two germline ends.

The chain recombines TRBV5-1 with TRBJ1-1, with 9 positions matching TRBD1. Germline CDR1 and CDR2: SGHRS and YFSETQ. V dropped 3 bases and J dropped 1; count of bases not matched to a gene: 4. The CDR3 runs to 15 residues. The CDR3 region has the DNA TGCGCCAGCAGCTGGGGACAGGGAGCGAACACTGAAGCTTTCTTT. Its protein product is CASSWGQGANTEAFF.

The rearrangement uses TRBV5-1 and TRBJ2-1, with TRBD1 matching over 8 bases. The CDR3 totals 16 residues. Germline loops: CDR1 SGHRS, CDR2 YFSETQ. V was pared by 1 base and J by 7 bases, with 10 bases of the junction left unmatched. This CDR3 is CASSLSGTGSRNEQFF. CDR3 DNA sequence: TGCGCCAGCAGCTTGTCCGGGACAGGATCCCGGAATGAGCAGTTCTTC.

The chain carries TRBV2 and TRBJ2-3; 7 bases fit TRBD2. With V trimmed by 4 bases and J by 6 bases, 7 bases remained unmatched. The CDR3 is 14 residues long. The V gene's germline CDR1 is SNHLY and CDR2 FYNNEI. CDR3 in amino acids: CASSVRQGGDTQYF. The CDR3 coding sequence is TGTGCCAGCAGTGTACGCCAGGGAGGGGATACGCAGTATTTT.

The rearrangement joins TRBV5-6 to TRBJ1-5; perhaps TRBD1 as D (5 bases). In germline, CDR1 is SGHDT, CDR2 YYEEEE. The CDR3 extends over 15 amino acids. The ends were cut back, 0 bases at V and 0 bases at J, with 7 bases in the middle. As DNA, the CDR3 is TGTGCCAGCAGCTTGGGGGACTATAGCAATCAGCCCCAGCATTTT. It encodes CASSLGDYSNQPQHF.

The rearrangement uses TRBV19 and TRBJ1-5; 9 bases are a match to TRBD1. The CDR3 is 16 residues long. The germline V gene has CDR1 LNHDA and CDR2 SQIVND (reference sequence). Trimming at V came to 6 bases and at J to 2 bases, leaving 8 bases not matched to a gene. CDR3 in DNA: TGTGCCAGTAGACCCCAGGACAGGGGAGGCAATCAGCCCCAGCATTTT. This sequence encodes CASRPQDRGGNQPQHF. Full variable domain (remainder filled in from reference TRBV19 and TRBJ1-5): DGGITQSPKYLFRKEGQNVTLSCEQNLNHDAMYWYRQDPGQGLRLIYYSQIVNDFQKGDIAEGYSVSREKKESFPLTVTSAQKNPTAFYLCASRPQDRGGNQPQHFGDGTRLSIL.